Listed below are T cell receptor beta chains from one sample, sequenced in a study of blood T cell repertoires in COVID-19. Data came from immunoSEQ multiplex PCR; TCRdb stores just in-frame clones and leaves some out. The data contain approximately 25,000 clones, roughly 87% of them seen just once; the ten biggest clones take up 8% to 9.5%. Material: peripheral blood. The receptor set was obtained from a man in his fifties with active COVID-19. Both conserved end residues are part of each CDR3. The D gene is left open where the match is weak. Size values are once, few and many counts, or a class for expanded clones, and some rows have none.

V gene,clone size,J gene,D gene,CDR3 protein,CDR3 DNA
TRBV10-1,.,TRBJ1-1,.,CASSSGPFLNTEAFF,TGCGCCAGCAGTTCTGGGCCCTTTTTGAACACTGAAGCTTTCTTT
TRBV5-1,.,TRBJ2-4,.,CASSATRQEKNIQYF,TGCGCCAGCAGCGCAACGAGACAGGAAAAAAACATTCAGTACTTC
TRBV9,.,TRBJ1-3,.,CASSSSRGTGNTIYF,TGTGCCAGCAGTAGTTCGCGGGGTACCGGAAACACCATATATTTT
TRBV4-3,.,TRBJ2-4,TRBD2,CASSQGGGGHIQYF,TGCGCCAGCAGCCAAGGGGGCGGGGGGCACATTCAGTACTTC
TRBV27,.,TRBJ1-5,.,CASSSLGSGSNQPQHF,TGTGCCAGCAGTTCCCTCGGGTCCGGGAGCAATCAGCCCCAGCATTTT
TRBV4-1,once,TRBJ1-1,TRBD1,CASSQEVTGDTEAFF,TGCGCCAGCAGCCAAGAAGTGACAGGGGACACTGAAGCTTTCTTT
TRBV5-1,.,TRBJ1-5,TRBD1,CASSLTGGNQPQHF,TGCGCCAGCAGCTTGACAGGGGGCAATCAGCCCCAGCATTTT
TRBV12-1,.,TRBJ2-7,.,CASSFMGRGYEQYF,TGTGCCAGCAGCTTTATGGGTAGGGGTTACGAGCAGTACTTC
TRBV5-4,.,TRBJ1-1,.,CASSSPGGTEAFF,TGTGCCAGCAGCTCCCCCGGAGGCACTGAAGCTTTCTTT
TRBV15,.,TRBJ1-4,.,CATSRVTGQILTNEKLFF,TGTGCCACCAGCAGAGTAACTGGACAGATTTTAACTAATGAAAAACTGTTTTTT
TRBV6-6,.,TRBJ2-1,.,CASSSTGSTNNEQFF,TGTGCCAGCAGTTCTACAGGGAGTACCAACAATGAGCAGTTCTTC
TRBV10-2,.,TRBJ2-3,TRBD2,CASEASGTDTQYF,TGCGCCAGCGAGGCTAGCGGTACAGATACGCAGTATTTT
TRBV7-9,few,TRBJ2-2,TRBD1,CASSFSGTGDFAGELFF,TGTGCCAGCAGCTTTTCAGGGACAGGGGATTTCGCCGGGGAGCTGTTTTTT
TRBV7-9,.,TRBJ2-2,.,CASSLTGSANTGELFF,TGTGCCAGCAGCTTAACAGGGTCCGCGAACACCGGGGAGCTGTTTTTT
TRBV14,.,TRBJ2-6,.,CASSHQMSSGANVLTF,TGTGCCAGCAGCCATCAGATGTCTTCCGGGGCCAACGTCCTGACTTTC
TRBV5-1,.,TRBJ1-1,TRBD1,CASSLLDRGYTEAFF,TGCGCCAGCAGCTTGCTGGACAGGGGTTACACTGAAGCTTTCTTT
TRBV2,.,TRBJ2-1,.,CASNTNWDMSYNEQFF,TGTGCCAGCAATACAAACTGGGACATGTCCTACAATGAGCAGTTCTTC
TRBV4-3,.,TRBJ2-3,TRBD1,CASSQDGGQGGTDTQYF,TGCGCCAGCAGCCAAGATGGGGGACAGGGGGGCACAGATACGCAGTATTTT
TRBV6-5,.,TRBJ2-2,TRBD1,CASRRQGAVTGELFF,TGTGCCAGCAGGAGACAGGGGGCCGTCACCGGGGAGCTGTTTTTT
TRBV4-1,.,TRBJ2-1,.,CASSPLGQGNEQFF,TGCGCCAGCAGCCCCTTAGGTCAGGGGAATGAGCAGTTCTTC
TRBV21-1,.,TRBJ2-1,.,CASSAPGQGAPYNEQFF,TGTGCCAGCAGCGCACCAGGACAGGGGGCTCCTTACAATGAGCAGTTCTTC
TRBV6-6,.,TRBJ2-7,TRBD1,CASSPPGTGSYEQYF,TGTGCCAGCAGTCCCCCAGGGACAGGCTCCTACGAGCAGTACTTC
TRBV10-3,.,TRBJ2-3,.,CAIGGHQPTDTQYF,TGTGCCATCGGGGGACACCAGCCCACAGATACGCAGTATTTT
TRBV7-2,.,TRBJ2-5,.,CASRREETQYF,TGTGCCAGCAGGCGCGAAGAGACCCAGTACTTC
TRBV19,.,TRBJ1-4,TRBD1,CASSLNRDREFGEKLFF,TGTGCCAGTAGCCTGAACCGGGACAGGGAATTCGGGGAAAAACTGTTTTTT
TRBV5-5,.,TRBJ1-5,TRBD1,CASSSVETGLGQPQHF,TGTGCCAGCAGCTCGGTAGAGACAGGGTTGGGGCAGCCCCAGCATTTT
TRBV24-1,.,TRBJ2-7,TRBD1,CATSETGTGGYEQYF,TGTGCCACCAGTGAGACCGGGACAGGAGGCTACGAGCAGTACTTC
TRBV19,.,TRBJ2-1,TRBD2,CASSTPTSGSYNEQFF,TGTGCCAGTAGTACCCCGACTAGCGGTTCCTACAATGAGCAGTTCTTC
TRBV6-5,.,TRBJ2-1,.,CATRQGNEQFF,TGTGCCACACGCCAGGGCAATGAGCAGTTCTTC
TRBV6-5,once,TRBJ2-7,TRBD1,CASSYEPGGTYEQYF,TGTGCCAGCAGTTACGAACCAGGGGGTACGTACGAGCAGTACTTC
TRBV27,.,TRBJ1-1,TRBD1,CASRQDRVNTEAFF,TGTGCCAGCAGACAGGACAGGGTGAACACTGAAGCTTTCTTT
TRBV9,.,TRBJ2-1,TRBD2,CASSSRTSGSSYNEQFF,TGTGCCAGCAGCTCACGGACTAGCGGGAGTTCCTACAATGAGCAGTTCTTC
TRBV11-2,.,TRBJ1-2,TRBD1,CASSQTSTGSYGYTF,TGTGCCAGCAGCCAAACTTCGACAGGGAGTTATGGCTACACCTTC
TRBV5-6,.,TRBJ2-5,.,CASSLDRGFAQETQYF,TGTGCCAGCAGCTTGGATCGGGGGTTCGCGCAAGAGACCCAGTACTTC
TRBV7-9,few,TRBJ1-5,.,CASSPLAGSQPQHF,TGTGCCAGCAGCCCCCTTGCGGGGAGCCAGCCCCAGCATTTT
TRBV3-1/TRBV3-2,once,TRBJ1-2,TRBD1,CASSQVGQFGYGYTF,TGTGCCAGCAGCCAGGTGGGACAGTTCGGCTATGGCTACACCTTC
TRBV4-3,.,TRBJ2-5,TRBD1,CASSQEDRGPWETQYF,TGCGCCAGCAGCCAAGAAGACAGGGGGCCGTGGGAGACCCAGTACTTC
TRBV6-5,.,TRBJ2-5,.,CASSYSLGHQETQYF,TGTGCCAGCAGTTACTCGTTGGGGCATCAAGAGACCCAGTACTTC
TRBV12-5,.,TRBJ2-5,TRBD1,CASGTGTAQETQYF,TGTGCTAGTGGCACGGGGACAGCCCAAGAGACCCAGTACTTC
TRBV4-2,.,TRBJ2-7,.,CASSQDEGRNYEQYF,TGTGCCAGCAGCCAAGATGAGGGGAGGAACTACGAGCAGTACTTC
TRBV18,.,TRBJ2-1,.,CASSRSRESGREQFF,TGTGCCAGCTCACGGTCTCGGGAGAGTGGGCGTGAGCAGTTCTTC
TRBV30,.,TRBJ1-4,.,CAWSATGYEKLFF,TGTGCCTGGAGTGCTACAGGGTATGAAAAACTGTTTTTT
TRBV6-5,.,TRBJ1-2,TRBD1,CASSKGQGVGYTF,TGTGCCAGCAGTAAGGGACAGGGGGTGGGCTACACCTTC
TRBV28,.,TRBJ2-7,TRBD1,CASSFVYRGSFEQYF,TGTGCCAGCAGTTTCGTCTACAGGGGGAGTTTCGAGCAGTACTTC
TRBV12-5,.,TRBJ1-2,TRBD1,CASGITGASGNYGYTF,TGTGCTAGTGGTATCACAGGGGCGAGCGGTAACTATGGCTACACCTTC
TRBV9,.,TRBJ1-2,TRBD1,CASSPSTGGQGYTF,TGTGCCAGCAGCCCATCGACAGGGGGCCAAGGCTACACCTTC
TRBV12-3/TRBV12-4,.,TRBJ2-3,TRBD2,CASRLAGNTQYF,TGTGCCAGCAGGCTAGCGGGGAATACGCAGTATTTT
TRBV7-2,.,TRBJ2-3,TRBD2,CASSSPLAGTIRTDTQYF,TGTGCCAGCAGCTCCCCCCTAGCGGGGACGATACGCACAGATACGCAGTATTTT